The 13 T cell receptor beta chains presented below share a single source sample, sequenced in a study of PD-1 blockade in classical Hodgkin lymphoma. Each and every patient relapsed after autologous stem cell transplantation, and patients got differing brentuximab vedotin exposure. The repertoire was sequenced with immunoSEQ multiplex PCR; TCRdb's copy has only in-frame clones and lacks some. This sample carries tens of thousands of clones, over 70% of them seen once, and the ten largest clones take roughly 15%. Specimen: peripheral blood mononuclear cells (PBMCs), collected at baseline. The receptors derive from a human donor with classical Hodgkin lymphoma.

This chain uses TRBV2 with TRBJ1-2, with D perhaps matching TRBD1 (5 bases). The germline V gene encodes CDR1 SNHLY and CDR2 FYNNEI. This CDR3 contains 15 residues. With 6 bases removed from V and 5 bases from J, the gap between germline ends came to 19 bases. CDR3 DNA sequence: TGTGCCAGCAGCGGTGACAGCGCCGCTGGTTATGGCTACACCTTC. Encoded protein: CASSGDSAAGYGYTF. The entire variable domain, with the rest obtained from reference TRBV2 and TRBJ1-2, is as follows: EPEVTQTPSHQVTQMGQEVILRCVPISNHLYFYWYRQILGQKVEFLVSFYNNEISEKSEIFDDQFSVERPDGSNFTLKIRSTKLEDSAMYFCASSGDSAAGYGYTFGSGTRLTVV.

This chain joins TRBV30 and TRBJ1-2; perhaps TRBD1 as D (5 bases). The germline V gene has CDR1 GTSNPN and CDR2 SVGIG (reference sequence). V was clipped by 0 bases and J by 7 bases, with 9 bases between them. CDR3 length: 12 amino acids. The CDR3 reads CAWSVQGAGYTF. The CDR3 DNA is TGTGCCTGGAGTGTACAAGGGGCTGGCTACACCTTC.

The chain has TRBV7-8 and TRBJ2-5; 7 bases agree with TRBD1. The V segment lost 6 bases and the J segment 5 bases; nucleotides outside the gene matches: 9. There are 14 residues in the CDR3. The germline gives CDR1 SGHVS, CDR2 FQNEAQ. CDR3 loop: CASSPRQGWETQYF. The CDR3, as DNA: TGTGCCAGCAGTCCGAGACAGGGCTGGGAGACCCAGTACTTC. The full variable domain, rest sourced from reference TRBV7-8 and TRBJ2-5, is GAGVSQSPRYKVAKRGQDVALRCDPISGHVSLFWYQQALGQGPEFLTYFQNEAQLDKSGLPSDRFFAERPEGSVSTLKIQRTQQEDSAVYLCASSPRQGWETQYFGPGTRLLVL.

This rearrangement joins TRBV7-6 to TRBJ2-3; 7 nucleotides align to TRBD1. Trimming removed 3 bases from V and 0 bases from J; junction bases left unmatched: 9. Looked up from germline, CDR1 is SGHVS and CDR2 is FNYEAQ. CDR3 size: 17 residues. The CDR3: CASSFPRDRSSTDTQYF. The CDR3 bases are TGTGCCAGCAGCTTTCCCCGGGACAGATCTAGCACAGATACGCAGTATTTT.

In the case of this clone: At one end, the junction sequence differs from germline, possibly due to a read error. The rearrangement links TRBV7-7 to TRBJ2-1; D call uncertain. The CDR3 spans 15 residues. Germline V gene lookup returns CDR1 SSHAT and CDR2 FNYEAQ (reference sequence). DNA for the CDR3: TGTGCTAGCAGCTTAAGTACACTTTCCTACAATGAGCAGTTCTTC. Protein sequence: CASSLSTLSYNEQFF.

This CDR3 is CAISGAGGASGELFF. CDR3 coding DNA: TGTGCCATCAGTGGGGCAGGGGGCGCATCCGGGGAGCTGTTTTTT. The genes are TRBV10-3 and TRBJ2-2; 8 bases match TRBD1. Germline lookup yields CDR1 ENHRY and CDR2 SYGVKD. The CDR3 totals 15 residues. V dropped 4 bases and J dropped 6; count of bases not matched to a gene: 7.

The chain combines TRBV6-5 with TRBJ1-1, with 8 positions matching TRBD1. The CDR3 is 12 amino acids. Germline lookup yields CDR1 MNHEY and CDR2 SVGAGI. V gave up 10 bases and J gave up 10 bases; unmatched junction bases: 11. The CDR3 DNA sequence: TGTGCCACTAAACAGGGGGACTTGGCAGCTTTCTTT. This sequence encodes CATKQGDLAAFF.

The rearrangement joins TRBV4-3 to TRBJ1-2; D not certain. Trimming shortened V by 0 bases and J by 3 bases, and 8 bases separated the two germline ends. The CDR3 sequence is 14 residues long. The germline gives CDR1 LGHNA, CDR2 YSLEER. The DNA for the CDR3 is TGCGCCAGCAGCCAAGATATCAGTGACTATGGCTACACCTTC. It is translated as CASSQDISDYGYTF.

The rearrangement uses TRBV12-5 and TRBJ1-1; 8 bases map to TRBD1. This CDR3 contains 18 residues. Germline CDR1 is LGHNT and CDR2 is FRNRAP. V was clipped by 6 bases and J by 4 bases; unmatched bases: 19. In nucleotides, the CDR3 is TGTGCTAGTGGCCTTGGGGGGACAGGCCCTCTCTGGGGCACTGAAGCTTTCTTT. Protein: CASGLGGTGPLWGTEAFF.

The genes are TRBV11-3 and TRBJ2-3, with D maybe TRBD2 (5 bases). The length of the CDR3 is 14 residues. V was clipped by 1 base and J by 4 bases, with 9 bases between them. Germline-derived CDR1 and CDR2 are SGHNT and YENEEA. The CDR3 bases are TGTGCCAGCAGCTTAGTGGTAGCGCCAGATACGCAGTATTTT. This codes for CASSLVVAPDTQYF. Full variable domain (outside the CDR3, taken from reference TRBV11-3 and TRBJ2-3): EAGVVQSPRYKIIEKKQPVAFWCNPISGHNTLYWYLQNLGQGPELLIRYENEEAVDDSQLPKDRFSAERLKGVDSTLKIQPAELGDSAVYLCASSLVVAPDTQYFGPGTRLTVL.

The V gene is TRBV6-6, the J gene TRBJ1-2; no clear D. Trimming took off 6 bases at V and 0 bases at J, with 14 bases between the two ends. Germline V gives CDR1 MNHNY, CDR2 SVGAGI (reference sequence). The CDR3 is 15 amino acids. DNA for the CDR3: TGTGCCAGCAGCTCCCCCGCCAGTACTAACTATGGCTACACCTTC. It translates to CASSSPASTNYGYTF.

The V call is TRBV27, the J call TRBJ2-7, with a tentative D call TRBD2 (6 bases). The CDR3 runs 14 residues. Looked up from germline, CDR1 is MNHEY and CDR2 is SMNVEV (reference sequence). V was clipped by 6 bases and J by 4 bases, with 16 bases between them. The CDR3 coding sequence is TGTGCCAGCAGCCAGCGGGCCGGTCGGTACGAGCAGTACTTC. This translates into CASSQRAGRYEQYF.

This sequence joins TRBV4-3 and TRBJ1-2; 9 nucleotides align to TRBD1. Trimming removed 4 bases from V and 1 base from J; junction bases left unmatched: 4. Germline CDR1 LGHNA, CDR2 YSLEER. The CDR3 length is 15 residues. CDR3 protein: CASSLGQGGNYGYTF. CDR3 DNA sequence: TGCGCCAGCAGCCTGGGACAGGGTGGTAACTATGGCTACACCTTC.